The 26 T cell receptor beta chains below were found in one sample sequenced in a study of CD8 T cells in Susac syndrome. Reverse transcription of 0.5 to 1 ug RNA was performed with random hexamers. TCRdb ran MiXCR on the immunoSEQ multiplex PCR reads and lists one entry per CDR3 protein. The sample records tens of thousands of distinct CDR3 sequences, around 94% being singletons. The sample taken for sequencing was CD4+ T cells from PBMCs. Source of these receptors: a human donor with Susac syndrome.

The chain couples TRBV6-2 or TRBV6-3 to TRBJ1-5, with D possibly matching TRBD1 (6 bases). V was clipped by 4 bases and J by 12 bases, with 10 bases between them. The CDR3 spans 11 residues. CDR1 and CDR2 from the germline V gene are MNHEY and SVGEGT. CDR3 nucleotide sequence: TGTGCCAGCAGTTCCTCAGGGGTCCAGCATTTT. This sequence encodes CASSSSGVQHF.

V usage is TRBV20-1 and J usage is TRBJ2-1; 15 nucleotides line up with TRBD2. The CDR3 covers 14 residues. The germline gives CDR1 DFQATT, CDR2 SNEGSKA (reference sequence). The trim removed 6 bases at V and 9 bases at J, leaving 6 bases unmatched. For the CDR3, the DNA is TGCAGTGCCTTCGGACTAGCGGGGGGGGTTGAGCAGTTCTTC. This translates into CSAFGLAGGVEQFF.

In DNA, the CDR3 is TGCAGCGTTCGAGAGGGGAGCACAGATACGCAGTATTTT. Translated: CSVREGSTDTQYF. V is TRBV29-1 and J is TRBJ2-3; D is tentatively TRBD1 or TRBD2 (5 bases each). This CDR3 spans 13 amino acids. Germline V lookup: CDR1 SQVTM, CDR2 ANQGSEA. Trimming removed 5 bases from V and 0 bases from J, with 9 bases in between.

V is TRBV19 and J is TRBJ2-5; either TRBD1 or TRBD2 may supply D (6 bases each). The CDR3 is 15 residues long. Between the trimmed V and J ends, which lost 10 bases and 4 bases, there was a span of 22 bases. Per germline, CDR1 LNHDA and CDR2 SQIVND (reference sequence). The CDR3 nucleotides read TGTGCCACTTTTCATCGGGGGCCCTCCGGAGAGACCCAGTACTTC. It yields the protein CATFHRGPSGETQYF.

The CDR3 bases are TGTGCCAGCAGGTTGGACAGGAGTAACGAGCAGTACTTC. Its translation: CASRLDRSNEQYF. The chain uses TRBV2 and TRBJ2-7; TRBD1 aligns across 7 bases. J lost 5 bases, V lost 6 bases, and 7 bases had no gene match. CDR3 length: 13 amino acids. Germline CDR1 and CDR2: SNHLY and FYNNEI.

This chain connects TRBV12-3 or TRBV12-4 to TRBJ2-7; the match to TRBD1 covers 7 bases. The CDR3 totals 14 residues. J lost 4 bases, V lost 4 bases, and 7 bases had no gene match. The DNA for the CDR3 is TGTGCCAGCAGTTCTCCGGGGACAGCATACGAGCAGTACTTC. Its protein product is CASSSPGTAYEQYF.

The rearrangement uses TRBV5-6 and TRBJ2-3, with D unresolved. From germline, CDR1 is SGHDT and CDR2 YYEEEE. The CDR3 length is 15 residues. Trimming left V 0 bases short and J 0 bases short, with 8 bases between. The CDR3 nucleotides read TGTGCCAGCAGCTTGGTCGGCACCAGCACAGATACGCAGTATTTT. It is translated as CASSLVGTSTDTQYF.

V gene TRBV7-8 combines with J gene TRBJ2-7; TRBD1 aligns across 7 bases. V lost 5 bases and J lost 3; bases outside the gene matches: 7. From germline, CDR1 is SGHVS and CDR2 FQNEAQ. The CDR3 spans 14 residues. The CDR3 region has the DNA TGTGCCAGCAGCCCCCGACAGGGCGTCTACGAGCAGTACTTC. It yields the protein CASSPRQGVYEQYF.

This clonotype was recorded once. The CDR3 loop reads CASSQDAGVGSYEQYF. The CDR3 nucleotides are TGTGCCAGCAGCCAAGACGCCGGGGTCGGATCCTACGAGCAGTACTTC. This rearrangement joins TRBV14 to TRBJ2-7; D may be TRBD2 (5 bases). V was pared by 0 bases and J by 1 base, with 13 bases between. CDR3 size: 16 residues. CDR1 is SGHDN and CDR2 is FVKESK in the germline V gene.

The chain joins TRBV29-1 to TRBJ2-1; TRBD2 agrees at 8 bases. The CDR3 runs 13 residues. Germline V CDR1 and CDR2: SQVTM, ANQGSEA. The trim removed 5 bases at V and 7 bases at J, leaving 7 bases unmatched. The CDR3 region is CSVPLAGQNEQFF. The CDR3 DNA reads as TGCAGCGTTCCCCTAGCGGGTCAAAATGAGCAGTTCTTC.

The chain has TRBV7-2 and TRBJ2-1; 9 bases are shared with TRBD2. V lost 1 base, J lost 3 bases, and 10 bases stayed unmatched. The CDR3 consists of 18 residues. Germline V lookup: CDR1 SGHTA, CDR2 FQGNSA. Written as DNA, the CDR3 is TGTGCCAGCAGCTTAGGTCGAGCGGGGGGACCTCTCTACAATGAGCAGTTCTTC. This gives the protein CASSLGRAGGPLYNEQFF.

The genes are TRBV12-3 or TRBV12-4 and TRBJ2-6; D uncertain. The CDR3 extends over 13 amino acids. Trimming cost V 6 bases and J 4 bases, with 7 bases left between them. In nucleotides, the CDR3 is TGTGCCAGCAGCGCCCGAGGGGCCAACGTCCTGACTTTC. It specifies CASSARGANVLTF.

V and J are TRBV5-1 and TRBJ2-2, with 8 bases aligning to TRBD2. Germline V gene data show CDR1 as SGHRS and CDR2 as YFSETQ. The CDR3 is 16 residues long. V lost 5 bases to trimming and J lost 6 bases; unmatched junction nucleotides: 12. The CDR3: CASSPEGLGPSGELFF. CDR3 in DNA: TGCGCCAGCAGTCCGGAGGGACTAGGGCCATCCGGGGAGCTGTTTTTT.

Regarding this clonotype: A junction end diverges from the germline sequence, so it may reflect a read error. The V call is TRBV20-1, the J call TRBJ1-2; no clear D gene. Germline CDR1 DFQATT, CDR2 SNEGSKA (reference sequence). This CDR3 is built from 11 residues. CDR3 DNA sequence: TGCAGTGCTGGAGACATAAGCGGCTACACCTTC. This codes for CSAGDISGYTF.

The CDR3 nucleotides are TGTGCCACCAGTGATTTGGGGGGGAGCACAGATACGCAGTATTTT. It translates to CATSDLGGSTDTQYF. This chain joins TRBV24-1 and TRBJ2-3, with a weak D call TRBD2 (6 bases). The CDR3 spans 15 residues. Germline-derived CDR1 and CDR2 are KGHDR and SFDVKD. The V gene lost 0 bases and the J gene lost 0 bases, with 6 bases spanning the gap.

The chain carries TRBV12-3 or TRBV12-4 and TRBJ2-3; no firm D call. With 6 bases removed from V and 4 bases from J, the gap between germline ends came to 5 bases. This CDR3 spans 11 amino acids. In nucleotides, the CDR3 is TGTGCCAGCAGGTCCGCAGATACGCAGTATTTT. It specifies CASRSADTQYF.

The rearrangement joins TRBV4-1 to TRBJ2-3; D possibly corresponds to TRBD2 (5 bases). This CDR3 region has 15 residues. Germline V gene data show CDR1 as MGHRA and CDR2 as YSYEKL. V gave up 0 bases and J gave up 10 bases, with 17 bases separating them. CDR3 sequence (DNA): TGCGCCAGCAGCCAAGAGCAGCGGACCCACAGTGCGCAGTATTTT. Residues: CASSQEQRTHSAQYF.

The V gene is TRBV6-5, the J gene TRBJ1-2; weak D call: TRBD1 (6 bases). Trimming took off 10 bases at V and 4 bases at J, with 16 bases between the two ends. Per germline, CDR1 MNHEY and CDR2 SVGAGI. This CDR3 contains 13 residues. CDR3 nucleotide sequence: TGTGCCACCTCGAACGGGGGCAGCTATGGCTACACCTTC. Translating it yields CATSNGGSYGYTF.

J is TRBJ1-5 and V is TRBV7-8; 10 bases are a match to TRBD1. The length of the CDR3 is 16 residues. With 5 bases clipped from V and 7 bases from J, the junction kept 11 bases outside the gene matches. Germline values: CDR1 SGHVS, CDR2 FQNEAQ. CDR3 protein: CASSTTTGGAGQPQHF. CDR3 sequence (DNA): TGTGCCAGCAGCACCACGACAGGGGGCGCGGGACAGCCCCAGCATTTT.

The gene calls are TRBV19 and TRBJ2-1; 7 nucleotides line up with TRBD2. Germline CDR1 is LNHDA and CDR2 is SQIVND (reference sequence). This CDR3 has 16 residues. The V segment lost 6 bases and the J segment 4 bases; nucleotides outside the gene matches: 12. The DNA for the CDR3 is TGTGCCAGTAGGGATCTGGGGACTAACCCTTACAATGAGCAGTTCTTC. It codes for CASRDLGTNPYNEQFF.

The chain employs TRBV27 and TRBJ1-2, with D possibly matching TRBD1 (6 bases). From germline, CDR1 is MNHEY and CDR2 SMNVEV (reference sequence). The V end lost 5 bases, the J end lost 3 bases, and 13 bases lay between the germline ends. CDR3 length equals 14 residues. CDR3 bases: TGTGCCAGCAGTCCGACGACAGGCTACTATGGCTACACCTTC. It yields the protein CASSPTTGYYGYTF.

The chain carries TRBV28 and TRBJ2-7, with 10 bases matching TRBD2. The CDR3 extends over 15 amino acids. Per germline, CDR1 MDHEN and CDR2 SYDVKM. Trimming at V came to 5 bases and at J to 3 bases, leaving 7 bases not matched to a gene. CDR3 DNA: TGTGCCAGCAGTCTCCTAGCGGGGGCCCACTACGAGCAGTACTTC. Amino acid sequence: CASSLLAGAHYEQYF.

The rearrangement uses TRBV12-3 or TRBV12-4 and TRBJ2-3; D is unresolved. CDR3 size: 12 residues. V gave up 3 bases and J gave up 14 bases, with 15 bases separating them. The CDR3 sequence: CASSLSPTGLYF. The CDR3 region has the DNA TGTGCCAGCAGTTTGAGTCCCACGGGTTTGTATTTT.

The gene calls are TRBV30 and TRBJ1-3, with D perhaps matching TRBD1 (5 bases). Germline V lookup: CDR1 GTSNPN, CDR2 SVGIG (reference sequence). V was shortened by 5 bases and J by 1 base, with 12 bases between the two germline ends. This CDR3 is built from 14 residues. CDR3 sequence reads: CAWGPGTSGNTIYF. The CDR3 DNA reads as TGTGCCTGGGGACCCGGGACTTCTGGAAACACCATATATTTT.

The chain joins TRBV24-1 to TRBJ2-1; D not certain. The CDR3 consists of 15 residues. Germline V gene sequence: CDR1 KGHDR, CDR2 SFDVKD. Trimming took off 9 bases at V and 4 bases at J, with 18 bases between the two ends. CDR3 nucleotide sequence: TGTGCCACCTCCGCGGCACTTTCCTTTTACAATGAGCAGTTCTTC. Protein product: CATSAALSFYNEQFF.

The rearrangement uses TRBV30 and TRBJ1-4, with D perhaps matching TRBD1 (6 bases). CDR3 length: 15 residues. V lost 2 bases and J lost 8, with 18 bases in between. The germline CDR1 and CDR2 sequences are GTSNPN and SVGIG (reference sequence). The CDR3 spells CAWSIAGQGREKLFF. The CDR3 nucleotides are TGTGCCTGGAGTATAGCGGGGCAGGGGAGAGAAAAACTGTTTTTT. Full variable domain (remainder filled in from reference TRBV30 and TRBJ1-4): SQTIHQWPATLVQPVGSPLSLECTVEGTSNPNLYWYRQAAGRGLQLLFYSVGIGQISSEVPQNLSASRPQDRQFILSSKKLLLSDSGFYLCAWSIAGQGREKLFFGSGTQLSVL.